The 14 T cell receptor beta chains listed next were all sequenced from one sample in a study of cytomegalovirus exposure and HLA in healthy donors. Vbeta (60) and Jbeta (13) primers were used in the PCR. Only in-frame clones appear in the TCRdb table, and some are missing; sequencing was by immunoSEQ multiplex PCR. The sample has over 100,000 clones; roughly 80% are singletons. The sequencing input was PBMCs. These receptors were collected from a female donor in good health and CMV-seronegative.

The rearrangement uses TRBV9 and TRBJ2-1; 11 bases line up with TRBD2. V lost 2 bases, J lost 4 bases, and 2 bases stayed unmatched. This CDR3 spans 15 amino acids. Germline CDR1 and CDR2: SGDLS and YYNGEE. In nucleotides, the CDR3 is TGTGCCAGCAGCGTGACTAGCGGGGAGTACAATGAGCAGTTCTTC. It translates to CASSVTSGEYNEQFF. Full variable domain (rest looked up from reference TRBV9 and TRBJ2-1): DSGVTQTPKHLITATGQRVTLRCSPRSGDLSVYWYQQSLDQGLQFLIQYYNGEERAKGNILERFSAQQFPDLHSELNLSSLELGDSALYFCASSVTSGEYNEQFFGPGTRLTVL.

The genes are TRBV6-1 and TRBJ1-6; weak D call: TRBD1 (6 bases). CDR1 is MNHNS, CDR2 SASEGT, per germline. The CDR3 totals 16 residues. Trimming pared 3 bases from V and 4 bases from J, leaving 13 bases between. Written as DNA, the CDR3 is TGTGCCAGCAGTGATGGCAGGGGTACATATAATTCACCCCTCCACTTT. This codes for CASSDGRGTYNSPLHF.

This rearrangement joins TRBV5-1 to TRBJ2-1, with D maybe TRBD2 (6 bases). CDR3 size: 15 residues. V lost 0 bases, J lost 2 bases, and 9 bases lay in between. CDR1 is SGHRS and CDR2 is YFSETQ in the germline V gene. CDR3 in DNA: TGCGCCAGCAGCTTGGGCGGGGCTACCTACAATGAGCAGTTCTTC. Amino acid sequence: CASSLGGATYNEQFF.

This chain uses TRBV5-1 with TRBJ2-3; 7 nucleotides line up with TRBD2. CDR1 is SGHRS and CDR2 is YFSETQ in the germline V gene. The length of the CDR3 is 16 residues. V lost 0 bases to trimming and J lost 2 bases; unmatched junction nucleotides: 6. The CDR3 nucleotides are TGCGCCAGCAGCTTGGGAGGAGCGGGGACCACAGATACGCAGTATTTT. It is translated as CASSLGGAGTTDTQYF. Filled out from reference TRBV5-1 and TRBJ2-3, the complete variable domain reads KAGVTQTPRYLIKTRGQQVTLSCSPISGHRSVSWYQQTPGQGLQFLFEYFSETQRNKGNFPGRFSGRQFSNSRSEMNVSTLELGDSALYLCASSLGGAGTTDTQYFGPGTRLTVL.

The chain uses TRBV5-6 and TRBJ1-6; 7 bases agree with TRBD1. The V gene's germline CDR1 is SGHDT and CDR2 YYEEEE. This CDR3 spans 13 amino acids. V shed 4 bases and J 10 bases; nucleotides not matched to a gene: 5. The CDR3 nucleotides read TGTGCCAGCAGCCCCGGGACAGACTCACCCCTCCACTTT. Its protein is CASSPGTDSPLHF.

This chain uses TRBV7-8 with TRBJ1-2; D is unclear. This CDR3 is built from 14 residues. Germline loops: CDR1 SGHVS, CDR2 FQNEAQ. V lost 1 base and J 2 bases, leaving 8 bases between the germline ends. The CDR3 region has the DNA TGTGCCAGCAGCTTAGATTCCGGGAACTATGGCTACACCTTC. Translation: CASSLDSGNYGYTF.

V and J are TRBV5-1 and TRBJ2-1, with D possibly being TRBD1 (6 bases). V dropped 5 bases and J dropped 0 bases, with 12 bases sitting between them. CDR3 length: 15 amino acids. Germline V gene sequence: CDR1 SGHRS, CDR2 YFSETQ. As DNA, the CDR3 is TGCGCCAGCAGTCCTGGACAGCGCTCCTACAATGAGCAGTTCTTC. Translation: CASSPGQRSYNEQFF.

The V and J genes are TRBV15 and TRBJ2-5; D unresolved. Trimming pared 3 bases from V and 1 base from J, leaving 9 bases between. Germline CDR1 reads LNHNV; CDR2 reads YYDKDF (reference sequence). CDR3 size: 14 residues. The CDR3, as DNA: TGTGCCACCAGCAGTGCCGGGTTCCAAGAGACCCAGTACTTC. It yields the protein CATSSAGFQETQYF. Full variable domain (outside the CDR3, taken from reference TRBV15 and TRBJ2-5): DAMVIQNPRYQVTQFGKPVTLSCSQTLNHNVMYWYQQKSSQAPKLLFHYYDKDFNNEADTPDNFQSRRPNTSFCFLDIRSPGLGDTAMYLCATSSAGFQETQYFGPGTRLLVL.

In its sample, this clone was seen a few times. This CDR3 is also generated by other DNA sequences in the sample. The rearrangement joins TRBV6-1 to TRBJ2-7, with D hard to call. Germline V gene lookup returns CDR1 MNHNS and CDR2 SASEGT. V lost 0 bases to trimming and J lost 3 bases, with 6 bases between them. This CDR3 region has 13 residues. The CDR3 reads CASSEARGYEQYF. Written as DNA, the CDR3 is TGTGCCAGCAGTGAAGCGCGCGGCTACGAGCAGTACTTC.

The J gene is TRBJ1-2, the V gene TRBV5-6; D gene uncertain. This CDR3 comprises 11 residues. V was shortened by 2 bases and J by 7 bases, with 6 bases between the two germline ends. Germline V gene sequence: CDR1 SGHDT, CDR2 YYEEEE. CDR3 in amino acids: CASSFRGGYTF. The CDR3, as DNA: TGTGCCAGCAGCTTTCGGGGTGGCTACACCTTC.

The rearrangement joins TRBV10-2 to TRBJ2-1; 8 nucleotides agree with TRBD2. The CDR3 has 19 residues. Per the germline V gene, CDR1 is WSHSY and CDR2 is SAAADI. The V segment lost 2 bases and the J segment 5 bases; nucleotides outside the gene matches: 17. DNA for the CDR3: TGCGCCAGCAGTGAGAAGGATGCGGGGGGACCCGACCCACACAATGAGCAGTTCTTC. Its translation is CASSEKDAGGPDPHNEQFF.

The genes are TRBV6-6 and TRBJ2-4, with 8 bases lining up with TRBD2. This CDR3 has 13 residues. Germline values: CDR1 MNHNY, CDR2 SVGAGI (reference sequence). Unmatched junction bases numbered 3, after V lost 9 bases and J lost 2 bases. The CDR3 loop reads CASVSGTKNIQYF. DNA of the CDR3: TGTGCCAGTGTTAGCGGGACCAAAAACATTCAGTACTTC.

The chain links TRBV9 to TRBJ2-3, with TRBD2 identical over 8 bases. J gave up 2 bases and V 3 bases, and 5 bases lay outside the gene matches. The CDR3 has 15 amino acids. The germline gives CDR1 SGDLS, CDR2 YYNGEE. The CDR3 reads CASSAERGPTDTQYF. The CDR3 nucleotides are TGTGCCAGCAGCGCTGAGCGGGGGCCCACAGATACGCAGTATTTT.

This chain uses TRBV2 with TRBJ1-1; D is unclear. The CDR3 has 14 amino acids. The V end was cut by 4 bases, the J end by 2 bases, with 11 bases between. Per germline, CDR1 SNHLY and CDR2 FYNNEI. The CDR3 DNA follows: TGTGCCAGCAGTGTCTCGTTAATTAACACTGAAGCTTTCTTT. Protein product: CASSVSLINTEAFF.